The entry below gives a single T cell receptor beta chain sequence along with its context. As yet, its antigen is unknown. The data were obtained in a study of T cell responses to AZD1222 COVID-19 vaccine. Study-wide findings and caveats: Most donors were white British, females outnumbered males, and clonal diversity was possibly underestimated.

Here immunoSEQ multiplex PCR was the method, and the copy in TCRdb shows in-frame clones only, minus some. The data hold 150,000 or so clones, with 80% to 95% observed a single time. This CDR3 is 14 amino acids long. In germline, CDR1 is LNHDA, CDR2 SQIVND (reference sequence). V trimming: 4 bases; J trimming: 3 bases; junction bases outside the gene matches: 6. The sequencing here drew on peripheral blood, taken 28 days after the second AZD1222 dose. The chain carries TRBV19 and TRBJ2-7, with 7 bases lining up with TRBD1. The TCR sequence derives from an adult who received the AZD1222 COVID-19 vaccine. The DNA of the CDR3 is TGTGCCAGTAGTACCCCGGGACAGATCTACGAGCAGTACTTC. Protein sequence: CASSTPGQIYEQYF. Filled out from reference TRBV19 and TRBJ2-7, the complete variable domain reads DGGITQSPKYLFRKEGQNVTLSCEQNLNHDAMYWYRQDPGQGLRLIYYSQIVNDFQKGDIAEGYSVSREKKESFPLTVTSAQKNPTAFYLCASSTPGQIYEQYFGPGTRLTVT.